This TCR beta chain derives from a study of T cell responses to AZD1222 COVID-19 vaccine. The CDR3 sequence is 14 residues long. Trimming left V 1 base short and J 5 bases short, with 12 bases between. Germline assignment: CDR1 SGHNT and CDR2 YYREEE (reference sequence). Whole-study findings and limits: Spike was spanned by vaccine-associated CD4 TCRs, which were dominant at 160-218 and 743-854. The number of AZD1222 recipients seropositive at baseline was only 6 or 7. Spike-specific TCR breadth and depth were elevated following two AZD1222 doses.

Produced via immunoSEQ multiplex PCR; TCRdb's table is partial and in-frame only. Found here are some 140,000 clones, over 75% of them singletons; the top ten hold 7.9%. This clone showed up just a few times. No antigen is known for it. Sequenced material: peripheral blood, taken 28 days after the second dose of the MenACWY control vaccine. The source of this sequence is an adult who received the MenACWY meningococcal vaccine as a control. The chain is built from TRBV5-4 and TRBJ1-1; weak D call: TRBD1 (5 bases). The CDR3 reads CASSLPGRVTEAFF. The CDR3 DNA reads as TGTGCCAGCAGCTTGCCAGGGAGGGTTACTGAAGCTTTCTTT. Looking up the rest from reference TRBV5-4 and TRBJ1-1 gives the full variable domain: ETGVTQSPTHLIKTRGQQVTLRCSSQSGHNTVSWYQQALGQGPQFIFQYYREEENGRGNFPPRFSGLQFPNYSSELNVNALELDDSALYLCASSLPGRVTEAFFGQGTRLTVV.